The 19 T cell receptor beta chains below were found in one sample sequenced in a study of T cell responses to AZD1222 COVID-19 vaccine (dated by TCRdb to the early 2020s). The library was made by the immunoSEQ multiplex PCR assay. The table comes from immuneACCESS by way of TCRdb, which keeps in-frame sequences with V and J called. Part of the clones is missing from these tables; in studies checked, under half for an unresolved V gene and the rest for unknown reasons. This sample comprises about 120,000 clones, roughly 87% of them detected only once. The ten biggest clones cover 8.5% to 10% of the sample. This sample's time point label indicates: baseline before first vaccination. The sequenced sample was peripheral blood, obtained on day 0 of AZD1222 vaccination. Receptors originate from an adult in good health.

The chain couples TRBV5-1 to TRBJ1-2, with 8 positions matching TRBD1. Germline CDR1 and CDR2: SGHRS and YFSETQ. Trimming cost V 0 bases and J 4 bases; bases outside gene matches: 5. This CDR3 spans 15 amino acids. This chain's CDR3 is CASSLVAGGSYGYTF. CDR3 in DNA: TGCGCCAGCAGCTTGGTGGCAGGGGGCAGCTATGGCTACACCTTC.

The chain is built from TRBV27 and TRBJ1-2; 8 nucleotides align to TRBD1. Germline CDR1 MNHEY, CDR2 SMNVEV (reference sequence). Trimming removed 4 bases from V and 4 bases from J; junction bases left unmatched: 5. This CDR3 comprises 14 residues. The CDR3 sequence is CASSWSGGTYGYTF. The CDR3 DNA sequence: TGTGCCAGCAGTTGGTCAGGGGGCACCTATGGCTACACCTTC.

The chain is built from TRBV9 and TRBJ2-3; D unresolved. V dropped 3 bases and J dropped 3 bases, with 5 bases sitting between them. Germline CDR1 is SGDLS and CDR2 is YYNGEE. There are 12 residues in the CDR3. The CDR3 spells CASSEQTDTQYF. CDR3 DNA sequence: TGTGCCAGCAGCGAACAGACAGATACGCAGTATTTT. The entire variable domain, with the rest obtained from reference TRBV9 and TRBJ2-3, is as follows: DSGVTQTPKHLITATGQRVTLRCSPRSGDLSVYWYQQSLDQGLQFLIQYYNGEERAKGNILERFSAQQFPDLHSELNLSSLELGDSALYFCASSEQTDTQYFGPGTRLTVL.

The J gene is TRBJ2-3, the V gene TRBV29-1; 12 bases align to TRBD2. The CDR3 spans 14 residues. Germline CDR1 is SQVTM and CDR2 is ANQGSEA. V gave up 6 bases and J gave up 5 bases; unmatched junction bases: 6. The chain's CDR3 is CSVLAGGPGDTQYF. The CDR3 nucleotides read TGCAGCGTGCTAGCGGGAGGGCCGGGAGATACGCAGTATTTT.

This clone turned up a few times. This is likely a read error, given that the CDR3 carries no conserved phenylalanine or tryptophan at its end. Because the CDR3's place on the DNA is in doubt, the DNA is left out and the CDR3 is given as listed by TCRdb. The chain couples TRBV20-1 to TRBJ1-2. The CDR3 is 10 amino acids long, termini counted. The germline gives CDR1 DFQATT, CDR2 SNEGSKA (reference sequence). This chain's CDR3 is CSASAPPILL.

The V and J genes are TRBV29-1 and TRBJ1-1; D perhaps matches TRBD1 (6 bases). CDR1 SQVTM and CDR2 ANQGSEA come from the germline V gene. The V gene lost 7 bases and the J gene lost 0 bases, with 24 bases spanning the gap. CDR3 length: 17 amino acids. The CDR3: CSAGGAGADPLNTEAFF. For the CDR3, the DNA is TGCAGCGCGGGAGGGGCAGGGGCCGACCCCTTGAACACTGAAGCTTTCTTT.

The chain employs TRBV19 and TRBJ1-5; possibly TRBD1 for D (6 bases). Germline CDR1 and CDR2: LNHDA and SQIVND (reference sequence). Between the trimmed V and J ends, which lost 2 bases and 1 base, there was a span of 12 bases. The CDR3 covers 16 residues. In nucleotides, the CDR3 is TGTGCCAGTAGTATACTAGGGGGGTTAAGCAATCAGCCCCAGCATTTT. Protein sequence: CASSILGGLSNQPQHF.

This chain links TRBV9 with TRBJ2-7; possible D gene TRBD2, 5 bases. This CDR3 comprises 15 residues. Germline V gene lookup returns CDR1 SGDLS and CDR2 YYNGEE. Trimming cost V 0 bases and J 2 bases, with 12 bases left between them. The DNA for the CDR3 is TGTGCCAGCAGCGTAGATGGGGAGTGGGCCTACGAGCAGTACTTC. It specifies CASSVDGEWAYEQYF.

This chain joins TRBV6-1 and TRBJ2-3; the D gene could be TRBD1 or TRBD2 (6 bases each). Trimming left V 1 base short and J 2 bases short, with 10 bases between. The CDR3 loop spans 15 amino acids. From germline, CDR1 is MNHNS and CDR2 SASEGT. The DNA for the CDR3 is TGTGCCAGCAGTGAAGTGGGGGGCATCACAGATACGCAGTATTTT. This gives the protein CASSEVGGITDTQYF.

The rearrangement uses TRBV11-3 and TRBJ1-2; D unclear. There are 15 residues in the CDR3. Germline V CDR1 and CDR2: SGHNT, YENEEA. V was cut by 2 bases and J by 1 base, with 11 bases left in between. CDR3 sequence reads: CASSLFSGINYGYTF. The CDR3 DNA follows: TGTGCCAGCAGCTTATTTTCCGGGATTAACTATGGCTACACCTTC. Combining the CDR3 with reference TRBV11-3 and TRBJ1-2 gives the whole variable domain EAGVVQSPRYKIIEKKQPVAFWCNPISGHNTLYWYLQNLGQGPELLIRYENEEAVDDSQLPKDRFSAERLKGVDSTLKIQPAELGDSAVYLCASSLFSGINYGYTFGSGTRLTVV.

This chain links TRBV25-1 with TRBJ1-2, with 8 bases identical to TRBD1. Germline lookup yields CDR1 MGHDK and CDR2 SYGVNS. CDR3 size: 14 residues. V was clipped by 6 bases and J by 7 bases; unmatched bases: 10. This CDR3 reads CASSGTGDTGGYTF. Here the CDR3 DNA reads TGTGCCAGCAGCGGGACAGGCGATACGGGTGGCTACACCTTC.

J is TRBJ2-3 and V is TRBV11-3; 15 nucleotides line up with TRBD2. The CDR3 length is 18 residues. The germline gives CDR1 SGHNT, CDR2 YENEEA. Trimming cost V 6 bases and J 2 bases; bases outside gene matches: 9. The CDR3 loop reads CASSPWTSGRAPTDTQYF. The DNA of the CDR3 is TGTGCCAGCAGTCCTTGGACTAGCGGGAGGGCCCCCACAGATACGCAGTATTTT.

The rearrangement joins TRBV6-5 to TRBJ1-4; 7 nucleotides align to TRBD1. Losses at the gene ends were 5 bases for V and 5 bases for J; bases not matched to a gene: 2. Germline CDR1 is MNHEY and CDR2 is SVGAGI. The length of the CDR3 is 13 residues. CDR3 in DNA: TGTGCCAGCAGTAAGACAGGGAATGAAAAACTGTTTTTT. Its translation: CASSKTGNEKLFF.

In DNA form, the CDR3 reads TGTGCCAGTGAACTCAGATCAACAGGTTTAGGCTCCTACGAGCAGTACTTC. Its protein is CASELRSTGLGSYEQYF. The chain recombines TRBV28 with TRBJ2-7; possibly TRBD1 for D (5 bases). CDR3 length: 17 amino acids. Germline CDR1 and CDR2: MDHEN and SYDVKM. V was pared by 9 bases and J by 0 bases, with 24 bases between. Looking up the rest from reference TRBV28 and TRBJ2-7 gives the full variable domain: DVKVTQSSRYLVKRTGEKVFLECVQDMDHENMFWYRQDPGLGLRLIYFSYDVKMKEKGDIPEGYSVSREKKERFSLILESASTNQTSMYLCASELRSTGLGSYEQYFGPGTRLTVT.

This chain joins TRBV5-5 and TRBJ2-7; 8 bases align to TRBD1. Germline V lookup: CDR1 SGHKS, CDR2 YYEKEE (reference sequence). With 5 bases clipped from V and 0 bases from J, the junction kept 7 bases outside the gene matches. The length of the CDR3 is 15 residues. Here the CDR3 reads CASRPRTGNSYEQYF. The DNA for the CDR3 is TGTGCCAGCAGACCGAGGACAGGGAACTCCTACGAGCAGTACTTC.

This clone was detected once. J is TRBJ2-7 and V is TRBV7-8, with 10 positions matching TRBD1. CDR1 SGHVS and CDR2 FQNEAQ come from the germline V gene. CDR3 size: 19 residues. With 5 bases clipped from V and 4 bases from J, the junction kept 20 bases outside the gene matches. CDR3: CASSLVGGTVVGQGYEQYF. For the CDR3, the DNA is TGTGCCAGCAGCCTAGTGGGGGGGACGGTTGTGGGACAGGGGTACGAGCAGTACTTC.

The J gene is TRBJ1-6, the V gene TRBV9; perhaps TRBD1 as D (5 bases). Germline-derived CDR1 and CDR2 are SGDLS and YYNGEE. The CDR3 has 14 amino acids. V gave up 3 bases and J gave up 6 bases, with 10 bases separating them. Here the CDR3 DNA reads TGTGCCAGCAGCGGGAGGGGTGGTAATTCACCCCTCCACTTT. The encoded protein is CASSGRGGNSPLHF.

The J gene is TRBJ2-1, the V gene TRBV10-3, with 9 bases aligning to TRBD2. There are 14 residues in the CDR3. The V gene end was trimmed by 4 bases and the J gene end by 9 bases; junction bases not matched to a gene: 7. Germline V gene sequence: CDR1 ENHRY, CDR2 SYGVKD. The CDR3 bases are TGTGCCATCAGTGCAGCGGGAGGTTTGGGTGAGCAGTTCTTC. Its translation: CAISAAGGLGEQFF.

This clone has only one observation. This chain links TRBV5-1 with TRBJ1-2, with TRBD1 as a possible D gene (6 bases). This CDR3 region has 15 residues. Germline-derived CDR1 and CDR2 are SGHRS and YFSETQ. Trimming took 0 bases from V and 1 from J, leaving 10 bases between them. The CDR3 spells CASSLGGQYNYGYTF. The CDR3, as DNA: TGCGCCAGCAGCTTGGGTGGACAGTATAACTATGGCTACACCTTC. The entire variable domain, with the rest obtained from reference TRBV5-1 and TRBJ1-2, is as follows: KAGVTQTPRYLIKTRGQQVTLSCSPISGHRSVSWYQQTPGQGLQFLFEYFSETQRNKGNFPGRFSGRQFSNSRSEMNVSTLELGDSALYLCASSLGGQYNYGYTFGSGTRLTVV.